The 30 T cell receptor beta chains below come from one sample, sequenced in a study of lymphopenia after photon versus proton radiotherapy. Clones were sequenced by immunoSEQ multiplex PCR, and TCRdb holds only the in-frame ones, with some missing. Of about 16,000 clones listed, approximately 91% are singletons. Sequenced material: peripheral blood, taken from a patient treated with proton-based radiotherapy. These receptor sequences come from a woman aged 60-75 years with cholangiocarcinoma. Some clones in this sample may be carry-over from other donors' samples.

The V gene is TRBV5-1, the J gene TRBJ1-2; 9 positions match TRBD1. Germline V CDR1 and CDR2: SGHRS, YFSETQ. The junction had 6 bases not matched to a gene; V was cut back by 0 bases and J by 3 bases. The CDR3 totals 16 residues. CDR3: CASSLGTGGADYGYTF. DNA of the CDR3: TGCGCCAGCAGCTTGGGTACAGGGGGCGCGGACTATGGCTACACCTTC.

J is TRBJ2-7 and V is TRBV18; TRBD1 or TRBD2 may be the D gene (5 bases each). Germline CDR1 and CDR2: KGHSH and LQKENI. V lost 3 bases to trimming and J lost 10 bases, with 19 bases between them. The CDR3 contains 14 residues. The CDR3 region is CASSPGARGEGQYF. The DNA of the CDR3 is TGTGCCAGCTCACCCGGGGCTCGGGGCGAAGGCCAGTACTTC.

J is TRBJ1-2 and V is TRBV14; D unresolved. The CDR3 runs to 13 residues. Between the trimmed V and J ends, which lost 3 bases and 4 bases, there was a span of 9 bases. The germline V gene has CDR1 SGHDN and CDR2 FVKESK. CDR3 residues: CASSHGPTYGYTF. For the CDR3, the DNA is TGTGCCAGCAGCCATGGACCCACCTATGGCTACACCTTC.

The chain carries TRBV25-1 and TRBJ1-2; 7 nucleotides line up with TRBD1. After removal of 4 bases from V and 7 bases from J, the junction contained 15 bases not matched to a gene. The CDR3 runs to 16 residues. Germline CDR1 is MGHDK and CDR2 is SYGVNS. The CDR3 loop is CASSAPNSVTGSGYTF. CDR3 DNA sequence: TGTGCCAGCAGTGCCCCTAACTCGGTGACAGGGAGTGGCTACACCTTC.

This rearrangement joins TRBV15 to TRBJ1-2; a possible D gene is TRBD1 (5 bases). V was cut by 0 bases and J by 5 bases, with 10 bases left in between. Germline assignment: CDR1 LNHNV and CDR2 YYDKDF (reference sequence). This CDR3 region has 14 residues. The CDR3 nucleotides are TGTGCCACCAGCAGAGACCGCGGGGGGTATGGCTACACCTTC. It yields the protein CATSRDRGGYGYTF.

The V and J genes are TRBV7-9 and TRBJ1-1; the D gene is possibly TRBD1 (6 bases). The V gene lost 6 bases and the J gene lost 3 bases, with 14 bases spanning the gap. The CDR3 contains 14 residues. Per the germline V gene, CDR1 is SEHNR and CDR2 is FQNEAQ (reference sequence). CDR3 loop: CASSLTGFYTEAFF. The CDR3 DNA follows: TGTGCCAGCAGTTTAACAGGGTTCTACACTGAAGCTTTCTTT.

The V and J genes are TRBV2 and TRBJ2-3, with a tentative D call TRBD2 (6 bases). Deletions cut 6 bases from V and 0 bases from J, with 10 bases between. This CDR3 is 14 amino acids long. Germline CDR1 SNHLY, CDR2 FYNNEI. The CDR3 DNA reads TGTGCCAGCAGACTAGCATCTAGCACAGATACGCAGTATTTT. As protein: CASRLASSTDTQYF.

The chain has TRBV6-6 and TRBJ1-2, with a weak D call TRBD1 (5 bases). Germline CDR1 is MNHNY and CDR2 is SVGAGI (reference sequence). The CDR3 is 14 amino acids. Trimming left V 0 bases short and J 8 bases short, with 13 bases between. The CDR3 nucleotides are TGTGCCAGCAGTTACTCGGGACGCTGGCTGGGCTACACCTTC. Its translation is CASSYSGRWLGYTF.

Only one count was recorded for this clone. Other DNA sequences in this sample translate to the same CDR3. The chain couples TRBV2 to TRBJ2-5, with TRBD2 identical over 7 bases. CDR1 and CDR2 from the germline V gene are SNHLY and FYNNEI. V lost 7 bases and J lost 5; bases outside the gene matches: 4. This CDR3 is built from 12 residues. The CDR3 here is CASNGGWETQYF. The CDR3 DNA reads as TGTGCCAGCAACGGGGGGTGGGAGACCCAGTACTTC.

The sample holds a few counts of this clone. The chain employs TRBV5-1 and TRBJ2-2, with 9 bases aligning to TRBD1. The germline CDR1 and CDR2 sequences are SGHRS and YFSETQ. The V and J ends lost 1 base and 4 bases, in that order; junction bases with no gene match: 5. The CDR3 covers 16 residues. The CDR3 region has the DNA TGCGCCAGCAGCTTGTCGGCGACAGGGGGCACCGGGGAGCTGTTTTTT. Amino acid sequence: CASSLSATGGTGELFF.

The chain couples TRBV19 to TRBJ1-1; D not resolved. Looked up from germline, CDR1 is LNHDA and CDR2 is SQIVND (reference sequence). With 4 bases removed from V and 0 bases from J, the gap between germline ends came to 15 bases. This CDR3 region has 16 residues. CDR3 amino acids: CASSKVGAALNTEAFF. Written as DNA, the CDR3 is TGTGCCAGTAGTAAGGTGGGAGCGGCATTGAACACTGAAGCTTTCTTT.

DNA of the CDR3: TGTGCCAGCAGTGTGCACACAGATACGCAGTATTTT. Protein: CASSVHTDTQYF. The gene calls are TRBV2 and TRBJ2-3, with unresolved D. The germline V and J ends were trimmed by 4 bases and 2 bases, with 4 bases remaining between them. CDR3 length: 12 residues. Germline V gene lookup returns CDR1 SNHLY and CDR2 FYNNEI.

The V and J genes are TRBV19 and TRBJ2-5, with D perhaps being TRBD1 or TRBD2 (6 bases each). CDR3 length: 14 amino acids. V lost 5 bases, J lost 5 bases, and 15 bases lay in between. CDR1 and CDR2 from the germline V gene are LNHDA and SQIVND (reference sequence). The CDR3 loop reads CASSEGGAGETQYF. CDR3 in DNA: TGTGCCAGTAGTGAGGGGGGCGCTGGGGAGACCCAGTACTTC. The variable domain in full, completed from reference TRBV19 and TRBJ2-5, reads DGGITQSPKYLFRKEGQNVTLSCEQNLNHDAMYWYRQDPGQGLRLIYYSQIVNDFQKGDIAEGYSVSREKKESFPLTVTSAQKNPTAFYLCASSEGGAGETQYFGPGTRLLVL.

V is TRBV19 and J is TRBJ1-1; D is undetermined. The CDR3 is 14 residues long. CDR1 LNHDA and CDR2 SQIVND come from the germline V gene (reference sequence). The V end was cut by 4 bases, the J end by 0 bases, with 9 bases between. CDR3 protein: CASSKAWMNTEAFF. The CDR3 DNA is TGTGCCAGTAGTAAAGCATGGATGAACACTGAAGCTTTCTTT.

This clone has a handful of counts. The V gene is TRBV9, the J gene TRBJ2-2; tentative D call: TRBD1 (6 bases). V gave up 1 base and J gave up 8 bases, with 12 bases separating them. Germline V gene data show CDR1 as SGDLS and CDR2 as YYNGEE. The CDR3 length is 14 residues. Here the CDR3 reads CASSVTTQGGELFF. The CDR3 bases are TGTGCCAGCAGCGTAACTACCCAGGGGGGGGAGCTGTTTTTT.

The rearrangement links TRBV7-9 to TRBJ2-7; no clear D. This CDR3 comprises 13 residues. CDR1 is SEHNR, CDR2 FQNEAQ, per germline (reference sequence). The V gene lost 5 bases and the J gene lost 2 bases, with 10 bases spanning the gap. The CDR3 loop is CASSTTEPYEQYF. The CDR3 nucleotides are TGTGCCAGCAGCACAACGGAGCCCTACGAGCAGTACTTC.

This sequence joins TRBV11-2 and TRBJ1-5, with no clear D. The CDR3 contains 13 residues. Trimming pared 2 bases from V and 10 bases from J, leaving 12 bases between. Per the germline V gene, CDR1 is SGHAT and CDR2 is FQNNGV. The CDR3 reads CASSLNKPDPQHF. The CDR3 nucleotides are TGTGCCAGCAGCTTAAACAAACCGGATCCCCAGCATTTT.

V usage is TRBV12-5 and J usage is TRBJ1-1, with 9 positions matching TRBD1. Looked up from germline, CDR1 is LGHNT and CDR2 is FRNRAP. V lost 4 bases, J lost 3 bases, and 12 bases stayed unmatched. The CDR3 extends over 17 amino acids. CDR3 sequence reads: CASGSSSGTGKDTEAFF. The CDR3 region has the DNA TGTGCTAGTGGTTCCTCTTCCGGGACAGGGAAGGACACTGAAGCTTTCTTT.

The V and J genes are TRBV7-2 and TRBJ1-4, with unresolved D. This CDR3 contains 15 residues. CDR1 is SGHTA and CDR2 is FQGNSA in the germline V gene. The germline V and J ends were trimmed by 1 base and 5 bases, with 11 bases remaining between them. The chain's CDR3 is CASSLGGPQNEKLFF. The CDR3 bases are TGTGCCAGCAGCTTAGGGGGTCCACAAAATGAAAAACTGTTTTTT.

This chain links TRBV6-5 with TRBJ1-6; TRBD1 aligns across 10 bases. There are 15 residues in the CDR3. V shed 5 bases and J 9 bases; nucleotides not matched to a gene: 7. Looked up from germline, CDR1 is MNHEY and CDR2 is SVGAGI. The CDR3 loop is CASSKGDRGGSPLHF. CDR3 in DNA: TGTGCCAGCAGTAAAGGGGACAGGGGTGGTTCACCCCTCCACTTT.

The chain uses TRBV7-9 and TRBJ2-3; 8 bases map to TRBD1. From germline, CDR1 is SEHNR and CDR2 FQNEAQ (reference sequence). J gave up 3 bases and V 5 bases, and 7 bases lay outside the gene matches. The CDR3 consists of 15 residues. The CDR3 DNA follows: TGTGCCAGCAGCGCCGACAGGGGTTTAACAGATACGCAGTATTTT. Protein sequence: CASSADRGLTDTQYF.

This chain joins TRBV11-2 and TRBJ1-1; D not resolved. The CDR3 covers 14 residues. The V and J ends lost 6 bases and 0 bases respectively, with 11 bases between them. CDR1 and CDR2 (germline): SGHAT, FQNNGV. The CDR3 nucleotides are TGTGCCAGCAGTTTGATACGGGTGAACACTGAAGCTTTCTTT. Protein sequence: CASSLIRVNTEAFF.

The V gene is TRBV18, the J gene TRBJ1-4, with TRBD1 identical over 8 bases. This CDR3 is 16 amino acids long. In germline, CDR1 is KGHSH, CDR2 LQKENI. Germline trimming cut 3 bases from V and 5 bases from J; bases unmatched to any gene: 8. CDR3 residues: CASSPNTRDRNEKLFF. The CDR3 DNA reads as TGTGCCAGCTCACCCAATACCCGGGACAGGAATGAAAAACTGTTTTTT.

The chain uses TRBV6-5 and TRBJ2-7, with no clear D. Germline CDR1 is MNHEY and CDR2 is SVGAGI. The CDR3 spans 14 residues. With 4 bases removed from V and 12 bases from J, the gap between germline ends came to 22 bases. The CDR3 bases are TGTGCCAGCAGTTCCGCTCCGATACGCAGTAGTACGTACTTC. Its protein product is CASSSAPIRSSTYF.

The genes are TRBV6-1 and TRBJ2-5; TRBD1 aligns across 7 bases. The CDR3 sequence is 13 residues long. The germline V gene encodes CDR1 MNHNS and CDR2 SASEGT. The trim removed 4 bases at V and 4 bases at J, leaving 3 bases unmatched. The CDR3 spells CASSVNRGETQYF. The CDR3, as DNA: TGTGCCAGCAGTGTAAACAGGGGAGAGACCCAGTACTTC.

This clone was counted once. The gene calls are TRBV27 and TRBJ2-3; 13 bases match TRBD2. J was trimmed by 7 bases and V by 5 bases; bases with no gene match: 6. Germline CDR1 and CDR2: MNHEY and SMNVEV (reference sequence). The CDR3 is 15 residues long. The CDR3: CASSPTSGGAYTQYF. CDR3 DNA: TGTGCCAGCAGTCCTACTAGCGGGGGGGCTTATACGCAGTATTTT.

This chain connects TRBV6-1 to TRBJ1-5; 8 bases are shared with TRBD1. After removal of 8 bases from V and 4 bases from J, the junction contained 7 bases not matched to a gene. CDR3 length: 14 residues. CDR1 and CDR2 (germline): MNHNS, SASEGT. The CDR3 sequence: CASARGQVNQPQHF. In DNA, the CDR3 is TGTGCCAGCGCACGGGGACAGGTGAATCAGCCCCAGCATTTT.

This clone appeared a few times. The V call is TRBV6-6, the J call TRBJ1-1, with D possibly matching TRBD1 (6 bases). The CDR3 is made up of 15 amino acids. V was shortened by 4 bases and J by 0 bases, with 12 bases between the two germline ends. Germline V gene sequence: CDR1 MNHNY, CDR2 SVGAGI (reference sequence). The CDR3 protein is CASSFGGDMNTEAFF. CDR3 DNA: TGTGCCAGCAGTTTTGGGGGCGATATGAACACTGAAGCTTTCTTT.

The chain couples TRBV27 to TRBJ2-1; perhaps TRBD2 as D (6 bases). The CDR3 contains 15 residues. With 4 bases removed from V and 2 bases from J, the gap between germline ends came to 12 bases. The germline V gene has CDR1 MNHEY and CDR2 SMNVEV (reference sequence). CDR3 nucleotides: TGTGCCAGCAGTTCCCTGACTAGAGCCTACAATGAGCAGTTCTTC. Residues: CASSSLTRAYNEQFF.

This clone showed up just once. The CDR3 DNA reads TGCGCCAGCAGCTGGGGGGGGCGCAATGAGCAGTTCTTC. Amino acids: CASSWGGRNEQFF. The V and J genes are TRBV5-1 and TRBJ2-1; TRBD2 is a possible D gene (7 bases). The germline V gene has CDR1 SGHRS and CDR2 YFSETQ. V lost 3 bases and J lost 6, with 10 bases in between. The CDR3 consists of 13 residues.